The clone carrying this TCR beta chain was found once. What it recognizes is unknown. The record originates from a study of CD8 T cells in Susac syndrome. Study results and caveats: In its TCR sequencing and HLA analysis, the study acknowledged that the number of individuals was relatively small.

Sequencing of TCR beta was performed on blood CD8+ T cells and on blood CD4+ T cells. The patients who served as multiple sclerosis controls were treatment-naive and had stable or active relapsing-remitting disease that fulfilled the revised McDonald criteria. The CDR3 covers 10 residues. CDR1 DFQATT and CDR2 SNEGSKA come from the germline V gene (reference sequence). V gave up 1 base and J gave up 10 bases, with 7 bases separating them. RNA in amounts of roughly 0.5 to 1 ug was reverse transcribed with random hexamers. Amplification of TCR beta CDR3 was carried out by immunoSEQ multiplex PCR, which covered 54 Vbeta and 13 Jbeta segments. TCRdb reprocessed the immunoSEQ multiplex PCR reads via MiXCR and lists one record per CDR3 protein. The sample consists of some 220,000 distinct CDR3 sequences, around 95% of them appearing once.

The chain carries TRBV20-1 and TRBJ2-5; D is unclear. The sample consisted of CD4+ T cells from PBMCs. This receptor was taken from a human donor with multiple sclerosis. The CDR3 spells CSARVRYQYF. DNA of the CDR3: TGCAGTGCTAGAGTGAGGTACCAGTACTTC.